The 22 T cell receptor beta chains presented below share a single source sample, sequenced in a study of spatial heterogeneity in lung cancer. Time point given: sample taken at primary tumor resection. TCRdb re-derived calls from the 5' RACE reads in MiXCR, one entry per CDR3 protein. This sample yields nearly 5,500 distinct CDR3 sequences, of which about 3.9% are seen a single time; around an eighth belongs to the top ten. The sequencing used normal lung tissue next to the tumor, collected at surgery. The origin of the receptors is a male donor with early-stage non-small cell lung cancer.

This clonotype was found many times. This rearrangement joins TRBV12-3 or TRBV12-4 to TRBJ1-6; tentatively, D is TRBD1 (5 bases). The CDR3 sequence is 15 residues long. Trimming took off 0 bases at V and 6 bases at J, with 9 bases between the two ends. The CDR3 nucleotides are TGTGCCAGCAGTTTAGCCAGGGTGGGTAATTCACCCCTCCACTTT. Amino acid sequence: CASSLARVGNSPLHF.

In its sample, this clonotype was seen many times. The CDR3 sequence: CASSQDSGESIYEQYF. The CDR3 nucleotides read TGTGCCAGCAGCCAAGATTCGGGGGAGTCGATCTACGAGCAGTACTTC. V gene TRBV4-2 combines with J gene TRBJ2-7; tentatively, D is TRBD2 (6 bases). V was pared by 0 bases and J by 3 bases, with 15 bases between. This CDR3 is built from 16 residues. CDR1 and CDR2 from the germline V gene are LGHNA and YNFKEQ.

In this sample, this clonotype is medium-sized. The V gene is TRBV3-1, the J gene TRBJ1-4, with 10 bases fitting TRBD1. V dropped 3 bases and J dropped 6; count of bases not matched to a gene: 4. CDR3 length: 15 amino acids. Germline CDR1 and CDR2: LGHDT and YNNKEL (reference sequence). The DNA of the CDR3 is TGTGCCAGCAGCCAGATGACAGGGGGCGATGAAAAACTGTTTTTT. The encoded protein is CASSQMTGGDEKLFF. The full variable domain, with the rest looked up from reference TRBV3-1 and TRBJ1-4, is DTAVSQTPKYLVTQMGNDKSIKCEQNLGHDTMYWYKQDSKKFLKIMFSYNNKELIINETVPNRFSPKSPDKAHLNLHINSLELGDSAVYFCASSQMTGGDEKLFFGSGTQLSVL.

This clonotype qualifies as medium-sized. This sequence joins TRBV10-3 and TRBJ1-2, with 9 positions matching TRBD1. J lost 8 bases, V lost 6 bases, and 7 bases had no gene match. CDR3 length: 13 amino acids. CDR1 and CDR2 (germline): ENHRY, SYGVKD. Written as DNA, the CDR3 is TGTGCCATCAGCACAGGGGGCGAAAAGGGCTACACCTTC. Protein: CAISTGGEKGYTF.

This clonotype was counted at least ten times. The chain carries TRBV5-1 and TRBJ2-5, with 8 bases aligning to TRBD1. The germline V gene encodes CDR1 SGHRS and CDR2 YFSETQ. The CDR3 is made up of 16 amino acids. The V and J ends lost 0 bases and 3 bases, in that order; junction bases with no gene match: 7. The CDR3 DNA follows: TGCGCCAGCAGCTTGGGGACAGGGTTCATAGAAGAGACCCAGTACTTC. It yields the protein CASSLGTGFIEETQYF.

This clonotype has just a few counts. This sequence joins TRBV5-8 and TRBJ2-1, with D perhaps being TRBD1 or TRBD2 (5 bases each). Germline lookup yields CDR1 SGHTS and CDR2 YDEGEE. The CDR3 totals 18 residues. The V end was cut by 7 bases, the J end by 1 base, with 24 bases between. DNA for the CDR3: TGTGCCAGCCCCACGAGGGTGGGGGTCCCCTCTTCCTACAATGAGCAGTTCTTC. It yields the protein CASPTRVGVPSSYNEQFF. Drawing the rest from reference TRBV5-8 and TRBJ2-1, the complete variable domain is EAGVTQSPTHLIKTRGQQATLRCSPISGHTSVYWYQQALGLGLQFLLWYDEGEERNRGNFPPRFSGRQFPNYSSELNVNALELEDSALYLCASPTRVGVPSSYNEQFFGPGTRLTVL.

This clonotype was seen ten or more times. The V and J genes are TRBV24-1 and TRBJ2-1; TRBD1 is a possible D gene (5 bases). Germline values: CDR1 KGHDR, CDR2 SFDVKD. The CDR3 length is 14 residues. V dropped 3 bases and J dropped 7 bases, with 12 bases sitting between them. This CDR3 is CATSDQGARNEQFF. The CDR3 nucleotides are TGTGCCACCAGTGATCAAGGGGCAAGGAATGAGCAGTTCTTC.

This clonotype has at least ten counts. The chain joins TRBV7-3 to TRBJ2-2; no clear D. V was trimmed by 1 base and J by 7 bases, leaving 10 bases between them. The CDR3 sequence is 14 residues long. Per germline, CDR1 SGHTA and CDR2 FQGTGA. As DNA, the CDR3 is TGTGCCAGCAGCTTAAGTCAGGCAAACGGGGAGCTGTTTTTT. Protein: CASSLSQANGELFF.

This clonotype rates as large. The V and J genes are TRBV4-1 and TRBJ1-1; D is undetermined. The length of the CDR3 is 15 residues. Germline loops: CDR1 MGHRA, CDR2 YSYEKL. V lost 1 base to trimming and J lost 8 bases, with 17 bases between them. CDR3 sequence: CASSQVKDLDREAFF. CDR3 nucleotides: TGCGCCAGCAGCCAAGTGAAGGATCTAGACCGAGAAGCTTTCTTT.

This clonotype was found many times. This chain joins TRBV30 and TRBJ2-3; D is ambiguous. Looked up from germline, CDR1 is GTSNPN and CDR2 is SVGIG (reference sequence). V was pared by 3 bases and J by 2 bases, with 15 bases between. This CDR3 has 15 amino acids. CDR3 region: CAWRDQIFHTDTQYF. CDR3 DNA sequence: TGTGCCTGGAGGGACCAGATTTTTCACACAGATACGCAGTATTTT.

This clonotype was picked up many times. The chain links TRBV29-1 to TRBJ2-1; 11 bases line up with TRBD2. Germline trimming cut 3 bases from V and 5 bases from J; bases unmatched to any gene: 18. Germline V lookup: CDR1 SQVTM, CDR2 ANQGSEA. CDR3 length equals 19 residues. CDR3 in DNA: TGCAGCGTTGATTTTCCGGGACTAGCGGCATCCAATCATAACAATGAGCAGTTCTTC. This sequence encodes CSVDFPGLAASNHNNEQFF.

Points on this clonotype: At one of its ends the junction is not consistent with the germline gene, which may arise from a read error. The gene calls are TRBV5-1 and TRBJ2-3; D possibly matches TRBD1 or TRBD2 (5 bases each). The CDR3 is 15 amino acids. Germline CDR1 SGHRS, CDR2 YFSETQ. CDR3 sequence reads: CASNLWDHNTDTQYF. CDR3 bases: TGCGCCAGCAACTTGTGGGACCATAACACAGATACGCAGTATTTT.

By frequency in the sample, this clonotype is medium-sized (0.01 to 0.1%). The chain combines TRBV18 with TRBJ2-1; D unclear. The V and J ends lost 6 bases and 4 bases respectively, with 7 bases between them. The CDR3 has 12 residues. Germline assignment: CDR1 KGHSH and CDR2 LQKENI. CDR3 region: CASSHRYNEQFF. CDR3 in DNA: TGTGCCAGCTCTCATCGGTACAATGAGCAGTTCTTC. The whole variable domain, remainder taken from reference TRBV18 and TRBJ2-1, is NAGVMQNPRHLVRRRGQEARLRCSPMKGHSHVYWYRQLPEEGLKFMVYLQKENIIDESGMPKERFSAEFPKEGPSILRIQQVVRGDSAAYFCASSHRYNEQFFGPGTRLTVL.

This clonotype rates as large. The chain employs TRBV7-9 and TRBJ2-7; 8 bases are a match to TRBD1. Trimming at V came to 6 bases and at J to 8 bases, leaving 12 bases not matched to a gene. Germline V gene sequence: CDR1 SEHNR, CDR2 FQNEAQ (reference sequence). The CDR3 covers 14 residues. CDR3 coding DNA: TGTGCCAGCAGTCCCCCCTCACAGGGGGGTCAGCAGTACTTC. It yields the protein CASSPPSQGGQQYF.

There are many counts of this clonotype. V and J are TRBV20-1 and TRBJ2-1; D might be TRBD2 (7 bases). Trimming removed 6 bases at V and 5 bases at J, with 17 bases between. The CDR3 is made up of 14 amino acids. Per germline, CDR1 DFQATT and CDR2 SNEGSKA (reference sequence). CDR3 amino acids: CSARRGGANNEQFF. DNA for the CDR3: TGCAGTGCCCGCCGTGGGGGGGCCAACAATGAGCAGTTCTTC.

At least ten counts were recorded for this clonotype. The genes are TRBV5-1 and TRBJ1-2; no definite D call. CDR3 size: 15 residues. CDR1 SGHRS and CDR2 YFSETQ come from the germline V gene. The V gene lost 2 bases and the J gene lost 5 bases, with 16 bases spanning the gap. Here the CDR3 DNA reads TGCGCCAGCAGCTTACAACCAGGCGGGGTTTATGGCTACACCTTC. It encodes CASSLQPGGVYGYTF.

This clonotype was detected ten times or more. The V call is TRBV12-3 or TRBV12-4, the J call TRBJ2-1; 13 nucleotides agree with TRBD2. This CDR3 region has 17 residues. Trimming took 3 bases from V and 2 from J; bases not matched to a gene: 4. CDR3 sequence: CASSFFGTSGTYNEQFF. The CDR3 nucleotides are TGTGCCAGCAGTTTTTTCGGGACTAGCGGGACCTACAATGAGCAGTTCTTC.

At least ten counts were recorded for this clonotype. The chain is built from TRBV12-3 or TRBV12-4 and TRBJ2-1; 8 nucleotides line up with TRBD2. This CDR3 region has 16 residues. V was pared by 6 bases and J by 5 bases, with 12 bases of the junction left unmatched. CDR3 region: CASSPGASGGNNEQFF. The CDR3 region has the DNA TGTGCCAGCAGCCCGGGGGCAAGCGGGGGAAACAATGAGCAGTTCTTC.

This clonotype counts as medium-sized. The CDR3 DNA follows: TGCGCCAGCAGCTTGTCGGCGCCCACAGATACGCAGTATTTT. Its protein product is CASSLSAPTDTQYF. The gene calls are TRBV5-1 and TRBJ2-3, with D hard to call. The CDR3 is 14 residues long. The germline CDR1 and CDR2 sequences are SGHRS and YFSETQ. With 1 base removed from V and 2 bases from J, the gap between germline ends came to 8 bases.

This clonotype has more than one count but fewer than ten. The rearrangement joins TRBV2 to TRBJ2-5, with TRBD2 identical over 8 bases. The CDR3 spans 17 residues. V shed 2 bases, J shed 4 bases, and the junction held 12 bases outside the gene matches. Germline CDR1 is SNHLY and CDR2 is FYNNEI. The CDR3 region is CASSERPFGGGGETQYF. CDR3 nucleotide sequence: TGTGCCAGCAGTGAAAGGCCCTTCGGGGGGGGAGGAGAGACCCAGTACTTC.

A word on this clonotype: A much larger clone lies one base from this, so it may be a read error. The V call is TRBV20-1, the J call TRBJ2-7; weak D call: TRBD1 (5 bases). The CDR3 runs 13 residues. With 1 base removed from V and 4 bases from J, the gap between germline ends came to 11 bases. The germline V gene encodes CDR1 DFQATT and CDR2 SNEGSKA (reference sequence). CDR3 in DNA: TGCAGTGCTAGAGGGGGCAGAGCTTACGAGCAGTACTTC. Translating it yields CSARGGRAYEQYF.

The chain joins TRBV28 to TRBJ2-3; TRBD2 is a possible D gene (5 bases). Trimming shortened V by 10 bases and J by 2 bases, and 13 bases separated the two germline ends. This CDR3 comprises 13 residues. Germline V gene data show CDR1 as MDHEN and CDR2 as SYDVKM. CDR3 loop: CAIATRPTDTQYF. The CDR3 coding sequence is TGTGCCATCGCTACTAGGCCCACAGATACGCAGTATTTT.